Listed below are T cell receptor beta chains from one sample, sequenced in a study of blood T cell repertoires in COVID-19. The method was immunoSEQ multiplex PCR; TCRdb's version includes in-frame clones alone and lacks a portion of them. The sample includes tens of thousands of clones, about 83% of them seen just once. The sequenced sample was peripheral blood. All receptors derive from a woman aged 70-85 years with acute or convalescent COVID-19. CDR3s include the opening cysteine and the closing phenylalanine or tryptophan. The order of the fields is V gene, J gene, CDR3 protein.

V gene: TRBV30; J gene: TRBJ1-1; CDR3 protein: CASRQGNTEAFF
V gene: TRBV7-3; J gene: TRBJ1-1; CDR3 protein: CASRQDRGANTEAFF
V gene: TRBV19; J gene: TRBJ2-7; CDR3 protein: CASTPDPRAYEQYF
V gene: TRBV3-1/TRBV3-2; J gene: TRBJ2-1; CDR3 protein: CASSQGAGVSLEQFF
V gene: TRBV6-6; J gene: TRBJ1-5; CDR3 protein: CASSSFGQVKGHF
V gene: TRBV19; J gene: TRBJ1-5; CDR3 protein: CASSIVEANQPQHF
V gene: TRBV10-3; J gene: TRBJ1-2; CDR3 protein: CAISGRGGNGYTF
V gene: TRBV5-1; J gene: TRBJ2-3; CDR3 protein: CASSLGDNLSTDTQYF
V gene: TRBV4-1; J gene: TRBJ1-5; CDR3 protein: CASSQIGSNQPQHF
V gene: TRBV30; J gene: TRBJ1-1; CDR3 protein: CAWRMGQGMNTEAFF
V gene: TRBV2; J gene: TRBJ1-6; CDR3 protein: CASSLRGRNSPLHF
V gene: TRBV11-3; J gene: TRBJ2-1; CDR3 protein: CASSSQSSYNEQFF
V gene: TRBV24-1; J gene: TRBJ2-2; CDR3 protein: CATGPDGGTNTGELFF
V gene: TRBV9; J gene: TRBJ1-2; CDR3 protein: CASSPRGNRGYTF
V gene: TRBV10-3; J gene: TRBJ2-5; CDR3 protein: CASGDGDRETQYF
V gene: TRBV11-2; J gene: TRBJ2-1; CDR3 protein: CASTRLGRNNEQFF
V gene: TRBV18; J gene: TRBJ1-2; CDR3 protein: CASSQRQGAEGYTF
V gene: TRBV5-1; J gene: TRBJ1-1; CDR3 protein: CATAGTPNTEAFF
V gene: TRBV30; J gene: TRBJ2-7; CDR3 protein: CAYDPTTGSYEQYF
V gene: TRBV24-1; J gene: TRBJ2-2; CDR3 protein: CATSSSGSPGELFF
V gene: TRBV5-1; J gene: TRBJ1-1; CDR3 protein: CASSLVVQGDTEAFF
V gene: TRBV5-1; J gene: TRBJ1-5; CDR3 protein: CASRQNANSNQPQHF
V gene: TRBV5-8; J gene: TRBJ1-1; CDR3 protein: CASSLTGDNTEAFF
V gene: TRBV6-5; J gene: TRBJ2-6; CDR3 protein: CASMAGSSGANVLTF
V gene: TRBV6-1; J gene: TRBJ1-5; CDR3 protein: CASSEGLSSTRPQHF
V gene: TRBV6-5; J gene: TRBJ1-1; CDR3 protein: CASRQGALDTEAFF
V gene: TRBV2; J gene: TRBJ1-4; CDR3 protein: CASSVEGQGGEKLFF
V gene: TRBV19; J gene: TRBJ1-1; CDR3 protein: CASIPSPGGFMNTEAFF
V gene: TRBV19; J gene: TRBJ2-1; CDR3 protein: CASSFRGGSASYNEQFF
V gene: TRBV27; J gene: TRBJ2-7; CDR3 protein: CASSVPFREQYF
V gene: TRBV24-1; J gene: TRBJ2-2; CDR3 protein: CATSDPYTGELFF
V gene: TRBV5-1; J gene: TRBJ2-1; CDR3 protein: CASNRDREINEQFF
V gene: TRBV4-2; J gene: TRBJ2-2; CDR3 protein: CASSQDAVTPLNTGELFF
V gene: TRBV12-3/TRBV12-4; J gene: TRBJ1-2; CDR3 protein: CASGRDRNYGYTF
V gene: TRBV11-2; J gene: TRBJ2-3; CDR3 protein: CASSFPGSSQYF
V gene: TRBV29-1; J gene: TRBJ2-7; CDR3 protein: CSVDGGDRANEQYF
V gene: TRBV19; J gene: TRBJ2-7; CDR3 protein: CASSMPGKYEQYF
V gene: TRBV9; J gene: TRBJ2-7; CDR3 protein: CASSETGTSGSYEQYF
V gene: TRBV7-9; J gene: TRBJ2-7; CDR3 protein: CASSPSTGDFYEQYF
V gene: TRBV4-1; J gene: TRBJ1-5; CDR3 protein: CASSRFATATNQPQHF
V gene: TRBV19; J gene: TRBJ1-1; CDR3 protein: CASSNPGQAQNTEAFF
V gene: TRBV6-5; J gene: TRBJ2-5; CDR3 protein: CASSRLKETQYF
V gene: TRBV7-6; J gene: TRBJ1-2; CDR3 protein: CASSLLNPGQGGGYTF